These 4 T cell receptor beta chains originate from one sample sequenced in a study of T cell repertoires in cytomegalovirus infection. The antigens these receptors bind are not known. Each CDR3 protein gets one entry after TCRdb re-called the reads with MiXCR. The table shows just over 450,000 distinct CDR3 sequences, with under 45% occurring only once. Source: cultured PBMCs, taken from culture after CMV antigen stimulation. Receptors originate from a human donor in good health (CMV status not recorded). Some clones in this sample may be carry-over from other donors' samples.

The chain links TRBV27 to TRBJ2-7; 7 bases agree with TRBD2. Trimming took 5 bases from V and 2 from J; bases not matched to a gene: 6. Germline V CDR1 and CDR2: MNHEY, SMNVEV (reference sequence). This CDR3 contains 14 residues. The CDR3 here is CASSPTGLAYEQYF. DNA of the CDR3: TGTGCCAGCAGTCCCACCGGACTAGCCTACGAGCAGTACTTC.

This chain connects TRBV7-2 to TRBJ2-6; TRBD2 matches 7 bases. The CDR3 sequence is 15 residues long. With 9 bases clipped from V and 1 base from J, the junction kept 6 bases outside the gene matches. Germline assignment: CDR1 SGHTA and CDR2 FQGNSA. This CDR3 is CASLPGGSGANVLTF. CDR3 DNA: TGTGCCAGTCTTCCCGGGGGGTCTGGGGCCAACGTCCTGACTTTC.

The chain is built from TRBV7-6 and TRBJ1-1; TRBD1 aligns across 8 bases. The J segment lost 0 bases and the V segment lost 1 base, leaving 13 bases of the junction unmatched. CDR1 and CDR2 (germline): SGHVS, FNYEAQ. The CDR3 length is 19 residues. For the CDR3, the DNA is TGTGCCAGCAGCTTAGTGTCTGAAGGTGCAGGGGGCTTGAACACTGAAGCTTTCTTT. This encodes CASSLVSEGAGGLNTEAFF.

This clonotype was detected many times. This rearrangement joins TRBV5-6 to TRBJ1-3, with a possible D match to TRBD1 (6 bases). This CDR3 is 14 amino acids long. Trimming cost V 3 bases and J 4 bases, with 11 bases left between them. From germline, CDR1 is SGHDT and CDR2 YYEEEE. In DNA form, the CDR3 reads TGTGCCAGCAGCTCCGGACAGAGCGGAAACACCATATATTTT. It is translated as CASSSGQSGNTIYF.